One sample yielded the 20 T cell receptor beta chains listed below, sequenced in a study of T cells after yellow fever vaccination. TCRdb processed the 5' RACE reads anew with MiXCR; each CDR3 protein has one entry. The repertoire consists of some 390,000 distinct CDR3 sequences, with about 6% occurring once and the leading ten covering about 15%. The sequences come from PBMCs, collected 5 days after the yellow fever booster vaccination. Receptors were obtained from a man aged 30 to 45 who received the YFV17D yellow fever vaccine.

This clonotype came up a few times. This chain connects TRBV6-2 or TRBV6-3 to TRBJ2-5; no firm D call. CDR3 length equals 11 residues. The germline V gene encodes CDR1 MNHEY and CDR2 SVGEGT. V lost 6 bases and J 5 bases, leaving 7 bases between the germline ends. The DNA for the CDR3 is TGTGCCAGCAGCTTTATGGAGACCCAGTACTTC. This gives the protein CASSFMETQYF.

There are a few counts of this clonotype. This chain connects TRBV20-1 to TRBJ1-1; D is unclear. CDR3 length: 14 amino acids. The V end was cut by 5 bases, the J end by 0 bases, with 13 bases between. Germline-derived CDR1 and CDR2 are DFQATT and SNEGSKA (reference sequence). This CDR3 is CSAPRVGMNTEAFF. The CDR3, as DNA: TGCAGTGCTCCTCGAGTGGGGATGAACACTGAAGCTTTCTTT.

This clonotype was observed a handful of times. The V gene is TRBV11-2, the J gene TRBJ1-1; D gene ambiguous. The CDR3 is made up of 14 amino acids. The V end lost 0 bases, the J end lost 3 bases, and 8 bases lay between the germline ends. Germline CDR1 SGHAT, CDR2 FQNNGV. The CDR3 coding sequence is TGTGCCAGCAGCTTAGATGTATTGTACACTGAAGCTTTCTTT. This encodes CASSLDVLYTEAFF.

A note on this clonotype: A single base separates this from a much larger clone, so it may be a read error. This chain connects TRBV6-2 or TRBV6-3 to TRBJ2-7; 7 bases are a match to TRBD2. Germline CDR1 MNHEY, CDR2 SVGEGT. The CDR3 loop spans 15 amino acids. The CDR3 loop reads CVSSYSPPGGYEQYF. CDR3 coding DNA: TGTGTCAGCAGTTACTCCCCGCCGGGGGGCTACGAGCAGTACTTC.

The J gene is TRBJ2-3, the V gene TRBV20-1; D uncertain. Trimming removed 3 bases from V and 4 bases from J, with 8 bases in between. The CDR3 has 12 residues. Germline assignment: CDR1 DFQATT and CDR2 SNEGSKA (reference sequence). CDR3 coding DNA: TGCAGTGCTAGTGCGCCCCCAGATACGCAGTATTTT. Translation: CSASAPPDTQYF.

This clonotype has only a few counts. V gene TRBV20-1 combines with J gene TRBJ1-1; the D gene is possibly TRBD1 (5 bases). In germline, CDR1 is DFQATT, CDR2 SNEGSKA (reference sequence). The V and J ends lost 6 bases and 5 bases respectively, with 19 bases between them. CDR3 size: 14 residues. CDR3 nucleotides: TGCAGTGCGGACCGGGGCCCCGGTGGGACTGAAGCTTTCTTT. Encoded protein: CSADRGPGGTEAFF.

This clonotype appeared many times. The CDR3: CASSQNQGLGTEAFF. The CDR3 nucleotides are TGTGCCAGCAGCCAAAATCAGGGTCTGGGCACTGAAGCTTTCTTT. The genes are TRBV16 and TRBJ1-1; tentatively, D is TRBD1 (5 bases). Trimming removed 2 bases at V and 4 bases at J, with 14 bases between. The CDR3 has 15 amino acids. CDR1 and CDR2 (germline): KGHSY, FQNENV.

This chain links TRBV9 with TRBJ1-6; D not certain. The CDR3 loop spans 13 amino acids. In germline, CDR1 is SGDLS, CDR2 YYNGEE. Trimming cost V 0 bases and J 7 bases, with 5 bases left between them. CDR3 nucleotides: TGTGCCAGCAGCGTAGCCTTGAATTCACCCCTCCACTTT. As protein: CASSVALNSPLHF.

There are many counts of this clonotype. The CDR3 is CASSQVGLAGINEQFF. The CDR3 DNA follows: TGCGCCAGCAGCCAAGTGGGACTAGCGGGAATCAATGAGCAGTTCTTC. The V and J genes are TRBV4-1 and TRBJ2-1, with 13 bases fitting TRBD2. Looked up from germline, CDR1 is MGHRA and CDR2 is YSYEKL. The CDR3 contains 16 residues. V lost 1 base and J lost 6; bases outside the gene matches: 3.

This clonotype has more than one count but fewer than ten. V is TRBV5-1 and J is TRBJ2-5, with 12 nucleotides matching TRBD2. Per the germline V gene, CDR1 is SGHRS and CDR2 is YFSETQ. J was trimmed by 4 bases and V by 0 bases; bases with no gene match: 10. The CDR3 runs 18 residues. The CDR3 bases are TGCGCCAGCAGCTTGGGGCTATTGACTAGCGGGAGTGGAGAGACCCAGTACTTC. Encoded protein: CASSLGLLTSGSGETQYF.

The CDR3 region is CASTLNRGVGTDTQYF. In DNA, the CDR3 is TGTGCCAGCACCCTAAATAGGGGGGTTGGCACAGATACGCAGTATTTT. The V and J genes are TRBV7-9 and TRBJ2-3, with D possibly being TRBD1 or TRBD2 (6 bases each). Trimming stripped 7 bases from V and 1 base from J, with 18 bases between. The CDR3 contains 16 residues. The germline V gene has CDR1 SEHNR and CDR2 FQNEAQ (reference sequence).

In this sample, this clonotype turned up a few times. The genes are TRBV6-2 or TRBV6-3 and TRBJ2-2, with D possibly TRBD2 on 5 matching bases. Germline V gene lookup returns CDR1 MNHEY and CDR2 SVGEGT. V was trimmed by 6 bases and J by 0 bases, leaving 11 bases between them. The length of the CDR3 is 15 residues. The CDR3: CASRRTGTNTGELFF. CDR3 nucleotides: TGTGCCAGCAGACGCACCGGGACGAACACCGGGGAGCTGTTTTTT.

This clonotype occurred many times. V and J are TRBV5-1 and TRBJ2-2; D remains ambiguous. Looked up from germline, CDR1 is SGHRS and CDR2 is YFSETQ. This CDR3 is built from 13 residues. V lost 6 bases and J 4 bases, leaving 10 bases between the germline ends. The CDR3, as DNA: TGCGCCAGCACCGACCTATTCACCGGGGAGCTGTTTTTT. Protein sequence: CASTDLFTGELFF.

This clonotype appeared a few times. V gene TRBV7-9 combines with J gene TRBJ2-1; D not certain. Germline V gene sequence: CDR1 SEHNR, CDR2 FQNEAQ (reference sequence). The V end lost 1 base, the J end lost 0 bases, and 10 bases lay between the germline ends. The CDR3 contains 16 residues. The CDR3 DNA is TGTGCCAGCAGCTTAGAAGGGTGGGGCTCCTACAATGAGCAGTTCTTC. Its translation: CASSLEGWGSYNEQFF.

Points on this clonotype: Germline and junction disagree at one end, which may indicate a read error. The rearrangement uses TRBV7-2 and TRBJ2-2; D is possibly TRBD2 (6 bases). The CDR3 spans 15 residues. CDR1 and CDR2 (germline): SGHTA, FQGNSA. The CDR3 is CVSSFDSGYTGELFF. In DNA form, the CDR3 reads TGTGTCAGCAGCTTCGATAGCGGATACACCGGGGAGCTGTTTTTT.

At least ten counts were recorded for this clonotype. The chain recombines TRBV3-1 with TRBJ2-7; a possible D gene is TRBD1 (6 bases). V was pared by 4 bases and J by 3 bases, with 10 bases between. CDR1 is LGHDT and CDR2 is YNNKEL in the germline V gene (reference sequence). This CDR3 has 13 residues. The CDR3 protein is CASSLRDNYEQYF. The DNA of the CDR3 is TGTGCCAGCAGCCTCCGGGACAACTACGAGCAGTACTTC.

The chain links TRBV7-2 to TRBJ1-5; maybe TRBD1 (6 bases). Germline V gene sequence: CDR1 SGHTA, CDR2 FQGNSA. The germline V and J ends were trimmed by 4 bases and 2 bases, with 12 bases remaining between them. The CDR3 runs 15 residues. The CDR3 sequence: CASSYTGFGNQPQHF. CDR3 bases: TGTGCCAGCAGCTACACAGGGTTTGGCAATCAGCCCCAGCATTTT.

This clonotype was seen a few times. V is TRBV19 and J is TRBJ2-2, with D tentatively TRBD1 (5 bases). Trimming stripped 6 bases from V and 0 bases from J, with 8 bases between. The CDR3 has 14 amino acids. Germline V gene lookup returns CDR1 LNHDA and CDR2 SQIVND (reference sequence). CDR3 region: CASREQANTGELFF. The CDR3 nucleotides read TGTGCCAGTAGGGAACAGGCGAACACCGGGGAGCTGTTTTTT.

This clonotype was seen more than once but under ten times. The rearrangement uses TRBV7-9 and TRBJ2-1; perhaps TRBD2 as D (5 bases). Germline lookup yields CDR1 SEHNR and CDR2 FQNEAQ (reference sequence). Trimming removed 2 bases from V and 2 bases from J, with 10 bases in between. The CDR3 runs to 15 residues. DNA for the CDR3: TGTGCCAGCAGCTTACGGGGTATGACCTACAATGAGCAGTTCTTC. It codes for CASSLRGMTYNEQFF.

This clonotype was seen a handful of times. This chain uses TRBV11-3 with TRBJ2-2, with 10 bases matching TRBD2. CDR1 SGHNT and CDR2 YENEEA come from the germline V gene. J lost 1 base, V lost 5 bases, and 4 bases had no gene match. CDR3 length: 16 amino acids. CDR3 nucleotide sequence: TGTGCCAGCAGCGACCCTAGCGGGAGGAACACCGGGGAGCTGTTTTTT. Protein: CASSDPSGRNTGELFF.